This T cell receptor (beta chain) was profiled in a study of PD-1 blockade in classical Hodgkin lymphoma. Every patient was affected by relapse after autologous stem cell transplantation, while exposure to brentuximab vedotin was not uniform. Clones were read by immunoSEQ multiplex PCR, and TCRdb kept only the in-frame ones, dropping some. The profile shows 25,000 to 30,000 clones, over 80% of them singletons. In regard to this clone: Its antigen remains unknown.

Overall study findings and caveats: Newly diagnosed patients were reported to exhibit reduced baseline TCR diversity relative to healthy donors.

This CDR3 has 16 amino acids. V dropped 5 bases and J dropped 4; count of bases not matched to a gene: 8. Germline values: CDR1 SGHVS, CDR2 FNYEAQ. The specimen comprised peripheral blood mononuclear cells (PBMCs), sampled before the second cycle of nivolumab. This clonotype was sampled from a human donor with classical Hodgkin lymphoma. This chain joins TRBV7-6 and TRBJ2-2; TRBD2 matches 9 bases. CDR3 in amino acids: CASSPGTSITTGELFF. In nucleotides, the CDR3 is TGTGCCAGCAGCCCTGGGACTAGCATCACCACCGGGGAGCTGTTTTTT.